The next 28 T cell receptor beta chains were all read from a single sample in a study of high-grade serous ovarian cancer treatment subgroups. Here immunoSEQ multiplex PCR was the method, and the copy in TCRdb shows in-frame clones only, minus some. The top ten clones hold around 6% of a sample with thousands of clones, approximately 78% of them seen once. Tumor samples were taken before definitive surgery or chemotherapy. The specimen sequenced was tumor tissue. These receptors all stem from a human donor with high-grade serous ovarian cancer.

This clone was seen more than once but under ten times. The chain joins TRBV7-2 to TRBJ2-7; 10 bases are shared with TRBD2. The CDR3 covers 15 residues. J lost 0 bases, V lost 3 bases, and 2 bases had no gene match. Germline assignment: CDR1 SGHTA and CDR2 FQGNSA. The CDR3: CASSFASGSSYEQYF. CDR3 bases: TGTGCCAGCAGCTTCGCTAGCGGGAGCTCCTACGAGCAGTACTTC.

This sequence joins TRBV18 and TRBJ1-4; TRBD1 is a possible D gene (6 bases). The V gene's germline CDR1 is KGHSH and CDR2 LQKENI. CDR3 length: 14 amino acids. V lost 8 bases and J 3 bases, leaving 13 bases between the germline ends. DNA for the CDR3: TGTGCCAGCAGTACGGGACAACCTAATGAAAAACTGTTTTTT. Translated, it gives CASSTGQPNEKLFF.

Here the CDR3 DNA reads TGTGCCAGTAGTATGGCAGCTAACTACGAGCAGTACTTC. Translation gives CASSMAANYEQYF. The rearrangement uses TRBV19 and TRBJ2-7; no reliable D call. CDR1 is LNHDA, CDR2 SQIVND, per germline (reference sequence). Trimming left V 3 bases short and J 3 bases short, with 9 bases between. The CDR3 consists of 13 residues.

The sample holds one count of this clone. The rearrangement links TRBV5-6 to TRBJ2-3, with TRBD1 identical over 8 bases. V shed 4 bases and J 4 bases; nucleotides not matched to a gene: 11. CDR3 size: 16 residues. Germline values: CDR1 SGHDT, CDR2 YYEEEE. This CDR3 is CASSVYRGVRADTQYF. The CDR3 nucleotides are TGTGCCAGCAGCGTATACAGGGGGGTGAGGGCAGATACGCAGTATTTT.

The rearrangement links TRBV14 to TRBJ2-2, with D unclear. The CDR3 covers 15 residues. Germline CDR1 SGHDN, CDR2 FVKESK. Trimming pared 4 bases from V and 1 base from J, leaving 10 bases between. CDR3 residues: CASSPRPGNTGELFF. The CDR3 DNA sequence: TGTGCCAGCAGCCCGCGTCCCGGGAACACCGGGGAGCTGTTTTTT.

This rearrangement joins TRBV29-1 to TRBJ1-1; D is unclear. Trimming removed 3 bases at V and 1 base at J, with 3 bases between. Germline lookup yields CDR1 SQVTM and CDR2 ANQGSEA. The CDR3 runs to 11 residues. CDR3 nucleotides: TGCAGCGTTGAGTCGAACACTGAAGCTTTCTTT. It is translated as CSVESNTEAFF.

The chain links TRBV2 to TRBJ1-5; 11 bases match TRBD1. Germline CDR1 and CDR2: SNHLY and FYNNEI. CDR3 length: 15 amino acids. Unmatched junction bases numbered 9, after V lost 9 bases and J lost 5 bases. In DNA, the CDR3 is TGTGCCAGTGGACAGGGGGCAACAGCGTATCAGCCCCAGCATTTT. This codes for CASGQGATAYQPQHF. Full variable domain (outside the CDR3, taken from reference TRBV2 and TRBJ1-5): EPEVTQTPSHQVTQMGQEVILRCVPISNHLYFYWYRQILGQKVEFLVSFYNNEISEKSEIFDDQFSVERPDGSNFTLKIRSTKLEDSAMYFCASGQGATAYQPQHFGDGTRLSIL.

The table lists this clone with a few counts. This chain joins TRBV7-6 and TRBJ2-1; weak D call: TRBD1 (6 bases). Germline CDR1 and CDR2: SGHVS and FNYEAQ. The CDR3 runs 15 residues. The V and J ends lost 5 bases and 3 bases respectively, with 14 bases between them. The CDR3 here is CASSPRDIVYNEQFF. CDR3 bases: TGTGCCAGCAGCCCCCGGGACATCGTCTACAATGAGCAGTTCTTC.

The chain has TRBV28 and TRBJ2-7, with 12 nucleotides matching TRBD2. J was trimmed by 1 base and V by 6 bases; bases with no gene match: 1. CDR3 length: 14 amino acids. Per germline, CDR1 MDHEN and CDR2 SYDVKM. The CDR3 sequence is CASRTSGSSYEQYF. DNA for the CDR3: TGTGCCAGCAGGACTAGCGGGAGTTCCTACGAGCAGTACTTC. The full variable domain, rest sourced from reference TRBV28 and TRBJ2-7, is DVKVTQSSRYLVKRTGEKVFLECVQDMDHENMFWYRQDPGLGLRLIYFSYDVKMKEKGDIPEGYSVSREKKERFSLILESASTNQTSMYLCASRTSGSSYEQYFGPGTRLTVT.

This clone has only a few counts. The chain recombines TRBV19 with TRBJ2-6, with a weak D call TRBD1 (5 bases). Germline V lookup: CDR1 LNHDA, CDR2 SQIVND (reference sequence). The V and J ends lost 8 bases and 0 bases respectively, with 14 bases between them. This CDR3 has 16 residues. CDR3 sequence (DNA): TGTGCCAGTGCGGTCAGGGCCAGCTCTGGGGCCAACGTCCTGACTTTC. Translation gives CASAVRASSGANVLTF.

This clone was picked up one time. The chain joins TRBV5-1 to TRBJ2-3; D ambiguous. The CDR3 contains 13 residues. Germline V gene sequence: CDR1 SGHRS, CDR2 YFSETQ. The V and J ends lost 5 bases and 0 bases respectively, with 7 bases between them. CDR3 DNA sequence: TGCGCCAGCAGGGATGCTAGCACAGATACGCAGTATTTT. It translates to CASRDASTDTQYF.

This chain links TRBV7-2 with TRBJ1-1; D unresolved. V was trimmed by 0 bases and J by 4 bases, leaving 15 bases between them. Germline lookup yields CDR1 SGHTA and CDR2 FQGNSA. The CDR3 runs 16 residues. CDR3 loop: CASSLATPGEGTEAFF. The CDR3 DNA follows: TGTGCCAGCAGCTTAGCTACCCCCGGGGAGGGCACTGAAGCTTTCTTT.

CDR3 nucleotide sequence: TGTGCCAGCAGTTTCTTTTCGGACACCGGGGAGCTGTTTTTT. As protein: CASSFFSDTGELFF. The chain links TRBV28 to TRBJ2-2; D not certain. The CDR3 sequence is 14 residues long. Germline CDR1 reads MDHEN; CDR2 reads SYDVKM. V lost 3 bases, J lost 3 bases, and 8 bases lay in between.

This sequence joins TRBV7-2 and TRBJ2-1; 10 nucleotides match TRBD2. Germline loops: CDR1 SGHTA, CDR2 FQGNSA. V shed 0 bases and J 7 bases; nucleotides not matched to a gene: 6. This CDR3 spans 16 amino acids. CDR3 protein: CASSLATAGGPNEQFF. The CDR3 nucleotides read TGTGCCAGCAGCTTAGCCACAGCGGGAGGGCCGAATGAGCAGTTCTTC.

The chain combines TRBV11-2 with TRBJ2-2; 8 bases match TRBD2. CDR3 length equals 15 residues. V was pared by 5 bases and J by 5 bases, with 7 bases of the junction left unmatched. Germline CDR1 reads SGHAT; CDR2 reads FQNNGV. The CDR3 loop reads CASSPSGGITGELFF. CDR3 nucleotide sequence: TGTGCCAGCAGCCCGTCGGGAGGGATTACCGGGGAGCTGTTTTTT.

This chain uses TRBV21-1 with TRBJ2-7; the tabulated D call, TRBD2, remains unverified against the DNA. TRBV21-1 represents a pseudogene. The CDR3 has 14 residues. The CDR3 region has the DNA TGTGCCAGCAGCAAAGCGGGAGGGCCGTACGAGCAGTACTTC. Translating it yields CASSKAGGPYEQYF.

V usage is TRBV6-5 and J usage is TRBJ1-2; no definite D call. The CDR3 has 11 amino acids. Germline CDR1 MNHEY, CDR2 SVGAGI. The ends were cut back, 6 bases at V and 6 bases at J, with 8 bases in the middle. For the CDR3, the DNA is TGTGCCAGCAGCCACGGCGATGGCTACACCTTC. It translates to CASSHGDGYTF.

The genes are TRBV6-5 and TRBJ2-3; D remains unclear. V was pared by 0 bases and J by 0 bases, with 7 bases between. The CDR3 is 15 amino acids. From germline, CDR1 is MNHEY and CDR2 SVGAGI. The CDR3 coding sequence is TGTGCCAGCAGTTACTCAGCAGTAAGCACAGATACGCAGTATTTT. Translating gives CASSYSAVSTDTQYF.

This chain connects TRBV25-1 to TRBJ2-5, with 13 positions matching TRBD2. The DNA end favors TRBJ2-7, so the J call may be wrong. Germline loops: CDR1 MGHDK, CDR2 SYGVNS. The CDR3 contains 17 residues. CDR3 sequence reads: CASSRGTSGTKTYEQYF. The CDR3 DNA sequence: TGTGCCAGCAGTCGGGGGACTAGCGGGACGAAGACCTACGAGCAGTACTTC.

V gene TRBV7-9 combines with J gene TRBJ2-4, with 8 nucleotides matching TRBD1. CDR1 and CDR2 (germline): SEHNR, FQNEAQ (reference sequence). The CDR3 sequence is 14 residues long. J lost 6 bases, V lost 6 bases, and 7 bases had no gene match. DNA for the CDR3: TGTGCCAGCAGGACGGACAGGGTTGGAAACATTCAGTACTTC. It yields the protein CASRTDRVGNIQYF.

The J gene is TRBJ2-1, the V gene TRBV28, with 10 nucleotides matching TRBD1. J was trimmed by 1 base and V by 2 bases; bases with no gene match: 8. The CDR3 extends over 18 amino acids. Germline V CDR1 and CDR2: MDHEN, SYDVKM. CDR3 loop: CASSLRQGATRSYNEQFF. In nucleotides, the CDR3 is TGTGCCAGCAGTTTAAGACAGGGGGCGACTAGATCCTACAATGAGCAGTTCTTC.

In the case of this clone: A read error may produce the germline difference seen at one junction end. This chain uses TRBV7-9 with TRBJ2-7, with 7 bases aligning to TRBD2. The V gene's germline CDR1 is SEHNR and CDR2 FQNEAQ (reference sequence). CDR3 length: 12 residues. The CDR3 DNA sequence: TGTGCCAGCAACTTATGGGGGGGCGAGCAGTACTTC. This translates into CASNLWGGEQYF.

J is TRBJ1-2 and V is TRBV27, with 11 bases matching TRBD1. The CDR3 has 13 residues. V lost 5 bases to trimming and J lost 14 bases; unmatched junction nucleotides: 10. Germline V gene lookup returns CDR1 MNHEY and CDR2 SMNVEV (reference sequence). CDR3 nucleotide sequence: TGTGCCAGCAGTCATTCCCGGGACAGGGGGTGTACCTTC. It yields the protein CASSHSRDRGCTF.

Only a few counts were recorded for this clone. The chain employs TRBV6-1 and TRBJ1-2; D is perhaps TRBD1 (5 bases). The CDR3 covers 13 residues. Germline CDR1 reads MNHNS; CDR2 reads SASEGT. The V end lost 6 bases, the J end lost 8 bases, and 16 bases lay between the germline ends. The chain's CDR3 is CASSLGPPPGYTF. CDR3 sequence (DNA): TGTGCCAGCAGCCTGGGACCTCCCCCGGGCTACACCTTC.

For the CDR3, the DNA is TGCAGCGTTGTTAGTAGCGGCTACAATGAGCAGTTCTTC. Amino acid sequence: CSVVSSGYNEQFF. This chain connects TRBV29-1 to TRBJ2-1, with a weak D call TRBD2 (6 bases). The V end lost 4 bases, the J end lost 3 bases, and 10 bases lay between the germline ends. The V gene's germline CDR1 is SQVTM and CDR2 ANQGSEA. The CDR3 totals 13 residues.

A few counts support this clone. The chain links TRBV7-3 to TRBJ1-1; a possible D gene is TRBD1 (5 bases). From germline, CDR1 is SGHTA and CDR2 FQGTGA. Trimming removed 2 bases at V and 4 bases at J, with 11 bases between. This CDR3 has 14 amino acids. The CDR3 DNA sequence: TGTGCCAGCAGCTTACAGGGAGGAACCACTGAAGCTTTCTTT. Its protein is CASSLQGGTTEAFF.

This clone was observed a single time. The V gene is TRBV27, the J gene TRBJ1-2; perhaps TRBD1 as D (6 bases). Germline CDR1 is MNHEY and CDR2 is SMNVEV (reference sequence). This CDR3 comprises 12 residues. Trimming left V 3 bases short and J 7 bases short, with 9 bases between. In DNA, the CDR3 is TGTGCCAGCAGTTTCAGGGGAGTTGGCTACACCTTC. Amino acid sequence: CASSFRGVGYTF.

This clone appeared a single time. The chain is built from TRBV7-6 and TRBJ2-1, with a weak D call TRBD2 (6 bases). Looked up from germline, CDR1 is SGHVS and CDR2 is FNYEAQ. This CDR3 has 12 amino acids. V lost 5 bases and J 8 bases, leaving 10 bases between the germline ends. CDR3 amino acids: CASSRRLDEQFF. The DNA of the CDR3 is TGTGCCAGCAGCAGGCGACTAGATGAGCAGTTCTTC. Full variable domain (outside the CDR3, taken from reference TRBV7-6 and TRBJ2-1): GAGVSQSPRYKVTKRGQDVALRCDPISGHVSLYWYRQALGQGPEFLTYFNYEAQQDKSGLPNDRFSAERPEGSISTLTIQRTEQRDSAMYRCASSRRLDEQFFGPGTRLTVL.